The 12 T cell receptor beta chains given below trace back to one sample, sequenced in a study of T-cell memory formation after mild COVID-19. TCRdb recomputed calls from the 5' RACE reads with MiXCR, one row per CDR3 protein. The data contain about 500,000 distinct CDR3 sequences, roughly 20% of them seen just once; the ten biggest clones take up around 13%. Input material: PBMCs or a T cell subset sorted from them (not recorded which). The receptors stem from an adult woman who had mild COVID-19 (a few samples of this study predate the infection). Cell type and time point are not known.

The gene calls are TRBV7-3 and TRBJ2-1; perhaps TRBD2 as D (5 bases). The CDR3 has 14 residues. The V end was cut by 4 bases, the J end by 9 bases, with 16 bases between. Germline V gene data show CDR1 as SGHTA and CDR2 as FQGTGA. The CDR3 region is CASSSFYAGSEQFF. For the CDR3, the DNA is TGTGCCAGCAGCTCTTTTTACGCGGGCAGTGAGCAGTTCTTC.

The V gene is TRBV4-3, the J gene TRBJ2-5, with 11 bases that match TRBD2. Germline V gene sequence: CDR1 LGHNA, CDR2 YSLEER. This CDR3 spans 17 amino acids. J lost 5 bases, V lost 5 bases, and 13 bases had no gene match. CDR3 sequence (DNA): TGCGCCAGCAGCTCCGCTGCGGGTAGCGGGAGGGTCGAGACCCAGTACTTC. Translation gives CASSSAAGSGRVETQYF.

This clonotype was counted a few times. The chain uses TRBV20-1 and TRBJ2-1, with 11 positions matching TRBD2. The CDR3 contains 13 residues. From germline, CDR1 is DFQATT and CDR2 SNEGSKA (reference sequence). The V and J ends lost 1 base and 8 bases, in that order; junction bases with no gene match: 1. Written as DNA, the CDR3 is TGCAGTGCTAGAGCTAGCGGGAGGCATGAGCAGTTCTTC. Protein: CSARASGRHEQFF.

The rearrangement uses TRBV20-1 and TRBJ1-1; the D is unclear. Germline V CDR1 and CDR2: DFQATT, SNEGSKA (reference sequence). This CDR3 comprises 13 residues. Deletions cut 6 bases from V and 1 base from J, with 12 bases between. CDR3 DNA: TGCAGTGCGCTCCCTTGGGGGAACACTGAAGCTTTCTTT. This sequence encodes CSALPWGNTEAFF.

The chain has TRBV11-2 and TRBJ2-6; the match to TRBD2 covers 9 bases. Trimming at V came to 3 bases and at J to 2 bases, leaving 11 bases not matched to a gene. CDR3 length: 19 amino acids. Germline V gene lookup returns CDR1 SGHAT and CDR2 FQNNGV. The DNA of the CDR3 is TGTGCCAGCAGCTTCTTAGTACCTAGCGGGATAACTGGGGCCAACGTCCTGACTTTC. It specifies CASSFLVPSGITGANVLTF.

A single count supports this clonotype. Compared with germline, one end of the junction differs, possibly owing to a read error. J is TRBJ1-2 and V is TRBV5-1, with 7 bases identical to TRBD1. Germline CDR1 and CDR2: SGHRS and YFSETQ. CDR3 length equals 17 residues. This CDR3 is CASSLPETGYGVYSYTF. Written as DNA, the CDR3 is TGCGCCAGCAGCTTGCCGGAGACAGGGTACGGAGTCTATAGCTACACCTTC.

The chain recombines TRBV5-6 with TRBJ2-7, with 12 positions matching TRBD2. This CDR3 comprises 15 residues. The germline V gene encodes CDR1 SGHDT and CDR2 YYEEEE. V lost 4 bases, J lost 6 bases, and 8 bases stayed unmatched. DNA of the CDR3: TGTGCCAGCAGCCCGACTAGCGGGGGTGTACTCGAGCAGTACTTC. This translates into CASSPTSGGVLEQYF.

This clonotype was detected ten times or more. CDR3: CASSLPTGELFF. The CDR3 DNA follows: TGTGCCAGCAGCCTCCCTACCGGGGAGCTGTTTTTT. This chain uses TRBV12-3 or TRBV12-4 with TRBJ2-2, with unresolved D. V lost 6 bases to trimming and J lost 5 bases, with 7 bases between them. The CDR3 has 12 amino acids.

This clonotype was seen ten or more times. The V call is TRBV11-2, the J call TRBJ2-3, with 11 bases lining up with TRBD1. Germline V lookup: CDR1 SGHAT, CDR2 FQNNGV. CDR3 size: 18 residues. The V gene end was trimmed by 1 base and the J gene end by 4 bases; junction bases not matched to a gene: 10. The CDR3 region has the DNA TGTGCCAGCAGCTTAGTCTCCCGGACAGGGGGCAGGGCAGATACGCAGTATTTT. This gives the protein CASSLVSRTGGRADTQYF.

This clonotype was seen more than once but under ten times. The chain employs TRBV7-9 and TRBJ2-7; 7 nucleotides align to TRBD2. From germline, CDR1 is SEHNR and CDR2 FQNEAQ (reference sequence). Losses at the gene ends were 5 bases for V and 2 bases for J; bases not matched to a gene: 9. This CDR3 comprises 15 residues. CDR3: CASSLAAGLPYEQYF. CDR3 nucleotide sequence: TGTGCCAGCAGCCTGGCGGCGGGACTACCCTACGAGCAGTACTTC.

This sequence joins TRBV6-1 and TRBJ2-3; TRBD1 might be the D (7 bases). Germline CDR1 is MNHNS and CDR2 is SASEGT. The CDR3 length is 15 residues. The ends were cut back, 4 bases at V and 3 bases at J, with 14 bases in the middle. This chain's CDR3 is CASSAYRGGTDTQYF. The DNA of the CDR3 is TGTGCCAGCAGTGCTTACAGGGGAGGAACAGATACGCAGTATTTT.

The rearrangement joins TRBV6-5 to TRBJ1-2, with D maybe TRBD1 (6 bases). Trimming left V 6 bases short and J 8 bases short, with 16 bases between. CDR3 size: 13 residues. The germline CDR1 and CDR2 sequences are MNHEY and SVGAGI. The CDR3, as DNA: TGTGCCAGCAGAGATACAGGGACGAAGGGCTACACCTTC. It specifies CASRDTGTKGYTF.